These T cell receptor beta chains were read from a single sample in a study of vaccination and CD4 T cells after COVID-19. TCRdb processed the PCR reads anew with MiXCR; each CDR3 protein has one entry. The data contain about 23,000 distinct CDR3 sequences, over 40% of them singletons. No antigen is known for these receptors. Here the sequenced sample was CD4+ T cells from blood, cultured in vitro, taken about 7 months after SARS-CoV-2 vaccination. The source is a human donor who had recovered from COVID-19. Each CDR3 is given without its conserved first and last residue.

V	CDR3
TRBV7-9	ASSLGTSRSSPLH
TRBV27	ASSFTAGEGKRY
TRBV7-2	ASNSGLAGGELF
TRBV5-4	ASSVPTGGLYEQY
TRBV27	ASSLEGYGANVLT
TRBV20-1	TAPAIRPYGYT
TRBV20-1	SARPKQGTGANVLT
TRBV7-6	ASSSFRGRRYEQY
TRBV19	ASSPGGRARGQETQY
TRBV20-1	SARVGTDTQY
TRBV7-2	ASSFAGTSGQPQY
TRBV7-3	ASSLVRNEQF
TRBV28	ASSYRRDRGGQPQH
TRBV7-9	ASSLALRNTEAF
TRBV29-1	SVGTSSETQY
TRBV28	ASKIQSDYNSPLH
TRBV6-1	ASSARRQAKNEQY
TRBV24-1	ATSDWGLASNNEQF
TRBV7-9	ASSLASWTKQF
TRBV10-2	ASRQPGYNSPLH
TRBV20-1	SASEISARETQY
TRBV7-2	ASSLPGGLQETQY
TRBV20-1	SGLAGAIYEQY
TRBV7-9	ASSLEGLTGAEAF
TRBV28	ASSSGADRATYEQY